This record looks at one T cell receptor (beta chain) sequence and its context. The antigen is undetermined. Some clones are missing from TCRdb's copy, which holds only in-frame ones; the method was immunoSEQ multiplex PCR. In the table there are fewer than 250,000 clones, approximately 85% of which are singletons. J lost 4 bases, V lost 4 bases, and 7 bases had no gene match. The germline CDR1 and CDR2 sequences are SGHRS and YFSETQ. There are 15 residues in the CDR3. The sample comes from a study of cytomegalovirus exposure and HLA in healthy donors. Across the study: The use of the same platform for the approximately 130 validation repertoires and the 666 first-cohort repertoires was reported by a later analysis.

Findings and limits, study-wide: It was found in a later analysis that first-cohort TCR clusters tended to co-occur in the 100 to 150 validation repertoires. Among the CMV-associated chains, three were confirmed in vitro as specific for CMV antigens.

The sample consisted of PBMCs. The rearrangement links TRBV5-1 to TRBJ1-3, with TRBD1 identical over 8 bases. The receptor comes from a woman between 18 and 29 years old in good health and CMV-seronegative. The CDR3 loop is CASSQTDRGGNTIYF. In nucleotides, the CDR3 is TGCGCCAGCAGCCAAACCGACAGGGGAGGAAACACCATATATTTT.